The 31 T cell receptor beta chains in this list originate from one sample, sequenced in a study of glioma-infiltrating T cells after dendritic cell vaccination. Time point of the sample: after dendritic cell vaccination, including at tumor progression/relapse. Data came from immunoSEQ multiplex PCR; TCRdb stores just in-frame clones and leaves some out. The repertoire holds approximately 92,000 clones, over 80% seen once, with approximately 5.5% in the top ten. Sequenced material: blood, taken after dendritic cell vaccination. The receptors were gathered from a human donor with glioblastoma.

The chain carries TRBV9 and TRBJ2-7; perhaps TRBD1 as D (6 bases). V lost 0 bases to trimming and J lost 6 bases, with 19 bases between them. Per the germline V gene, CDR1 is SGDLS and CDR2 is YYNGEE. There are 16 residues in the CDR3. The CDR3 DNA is TGTGCCAGCAGCGTAGACGGAACAGGGCTTCGGGGCGAGCAGTACTTC. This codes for CASSVDGTGLRGEQYF. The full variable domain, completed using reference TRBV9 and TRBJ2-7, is DSGVTQTPKHLITATGQRVTLRCSPRSGDLSVYWYQQSLDQGLQFLIQYYNGEERAKGNILERFSAQQFPDLHSELNLSSLELGDSALYFCASSVDGTGLRGEQYFGPGTRLTVT.

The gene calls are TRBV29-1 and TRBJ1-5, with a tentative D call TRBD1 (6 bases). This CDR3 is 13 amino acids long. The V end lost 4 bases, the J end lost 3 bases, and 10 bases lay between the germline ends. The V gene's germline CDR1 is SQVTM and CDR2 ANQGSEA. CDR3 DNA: TGCAGCGTTGGCACAGGGAACAATCAGCCCCAGCATTTT. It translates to CSVGTGNNQPQHF. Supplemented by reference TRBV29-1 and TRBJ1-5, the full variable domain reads SAVISQKPSRDICQRGTSLTIQCQVDSQVTMMFWYRQQPGQSLTLIATANQGSEATYESGFVIDKFPISRPNLTFSTLTVSNMSPEDSSIYLCSVGTGNNQPQHFGDGTRLSIL.

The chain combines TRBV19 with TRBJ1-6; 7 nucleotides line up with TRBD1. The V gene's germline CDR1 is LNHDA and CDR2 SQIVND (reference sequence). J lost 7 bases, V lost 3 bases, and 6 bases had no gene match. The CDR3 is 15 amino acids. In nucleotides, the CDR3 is TGTGCCAGTAGTATGGGACAGATTCTAAATTCACCCCTCCACTTT. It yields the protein CASSMGQILNSPLHF.

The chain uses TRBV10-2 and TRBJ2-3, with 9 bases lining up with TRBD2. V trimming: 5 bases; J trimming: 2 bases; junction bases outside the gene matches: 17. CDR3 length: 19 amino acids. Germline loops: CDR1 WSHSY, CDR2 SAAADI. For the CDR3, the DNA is TGCGCCAGCAGTACGAATGGCGGGGGGGAGGCACAGATCACAGATACGCAGTATTTT. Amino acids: CASSTNGGGEAQITDTQYF.

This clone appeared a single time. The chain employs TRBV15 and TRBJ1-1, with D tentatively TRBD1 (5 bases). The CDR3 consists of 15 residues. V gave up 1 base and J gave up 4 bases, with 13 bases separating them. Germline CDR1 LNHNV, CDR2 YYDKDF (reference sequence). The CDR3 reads CATSRGPGSGTEAFF. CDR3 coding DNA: TGTGCCACCAGCAGAGGGCCAGGGTCGGGCACTGAAGCTTTCTTT.

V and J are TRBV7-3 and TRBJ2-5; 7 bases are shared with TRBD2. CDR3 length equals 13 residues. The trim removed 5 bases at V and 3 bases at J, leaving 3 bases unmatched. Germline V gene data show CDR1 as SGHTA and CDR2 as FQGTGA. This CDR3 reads CASSRSGEETQYF. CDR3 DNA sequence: TGTGCCAGCAGCCGCAGCGGGGAAGAGACCCAGTACTTC.

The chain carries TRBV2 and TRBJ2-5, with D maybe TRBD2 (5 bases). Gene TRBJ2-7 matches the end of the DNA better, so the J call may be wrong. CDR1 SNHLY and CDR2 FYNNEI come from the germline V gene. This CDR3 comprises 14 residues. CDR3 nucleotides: TGTGCCAGCAGTGATAACGGGGTCCCCTACGAGCAGTACTTC. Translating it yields CASSDNGVPYEQYF.

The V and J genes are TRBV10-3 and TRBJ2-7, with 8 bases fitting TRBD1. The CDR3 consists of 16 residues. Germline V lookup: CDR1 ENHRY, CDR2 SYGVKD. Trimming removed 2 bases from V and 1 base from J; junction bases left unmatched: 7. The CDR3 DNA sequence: TGTGCCATCAGTGAGAATCTCGGGACAGGTTCCTACGAGCAGTACTTC. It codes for CAISENLGTGSYEQYF.

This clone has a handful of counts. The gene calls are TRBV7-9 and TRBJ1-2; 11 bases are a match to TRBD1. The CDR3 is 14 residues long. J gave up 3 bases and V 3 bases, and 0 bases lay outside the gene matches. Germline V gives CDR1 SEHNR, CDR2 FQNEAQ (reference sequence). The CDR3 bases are TGTGCCAGCAGCTTGGGACAGGGGGACTATGGCTACACCTTC. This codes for CASSLGQGDYGYTF.

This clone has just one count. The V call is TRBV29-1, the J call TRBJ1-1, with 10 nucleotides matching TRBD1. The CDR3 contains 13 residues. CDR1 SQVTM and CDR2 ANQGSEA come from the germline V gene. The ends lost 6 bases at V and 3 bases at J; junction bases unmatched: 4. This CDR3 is CSVGGQGDTEAFF. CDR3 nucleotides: TGCAGCGTGGGAGGACAGGGGGACACTGAAGCTTTCTTT.

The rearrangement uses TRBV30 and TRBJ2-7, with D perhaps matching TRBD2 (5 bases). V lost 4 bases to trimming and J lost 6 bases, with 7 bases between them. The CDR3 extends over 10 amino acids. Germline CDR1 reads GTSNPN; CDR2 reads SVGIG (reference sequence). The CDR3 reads CAWKGGEQYF. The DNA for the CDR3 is TGTGCCTGGAAAGGAGGCGAGCAGTACTTC.

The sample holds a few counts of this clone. The CDR3 DNA sequence: TGTGCCAGCTCACCATCGGGACAGGGGCTGGGGGAGCAGTACTTC. It specifies CASSPSGQGLGEQYF. The chain carries TRBV18 and TRBJ2-7; 10 positions match TRBD1. The CDR3 totals 15 residues. The trim removed 2 bases at V and 7 bases at J, leaving 8 bases unmatched. CDR1 KGHSH and CDR2 LQKENI come from the germline V gene. Supplemented by reference TRBV18 and TRBJ2-7, the full variable domain reads NAGVMQNPRHLVRRRGQEARLRCSPMKGHSHVYWYRQLPEEGLKFMVYLQKENIIDESGMPKERFSAEFPKEGPSILRIQQVVRGDSAAYFCASSPSGQGLGEQYFGPGTRLTVT.

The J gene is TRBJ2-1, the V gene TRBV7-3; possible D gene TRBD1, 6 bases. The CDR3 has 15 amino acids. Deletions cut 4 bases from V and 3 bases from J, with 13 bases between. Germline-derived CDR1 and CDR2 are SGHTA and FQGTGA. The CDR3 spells CASSSTGTNYNEQFF. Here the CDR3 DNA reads TGTGCCAGCAGCTCTACCGGGACAAACTACAATGAGCAGTTCTTC. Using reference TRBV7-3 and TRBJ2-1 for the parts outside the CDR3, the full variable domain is GAGVSQTPSNKVTEKGKYVELRCDPISGHTALYWYRQSLGQGPEFLIYFQGTGAADDSGLPNDRFFAVRPEGSVSTLKIQRTERGDSAVYLCASSSTGTNYNEQFFGPGTRLTVL.

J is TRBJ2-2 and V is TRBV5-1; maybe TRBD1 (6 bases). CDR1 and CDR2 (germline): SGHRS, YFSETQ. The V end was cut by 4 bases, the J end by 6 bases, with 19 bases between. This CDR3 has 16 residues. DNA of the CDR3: TGCGCCAGCAGCCAGCCGGAACAGGGATCATCCGGGGAGCTGTTTTTT. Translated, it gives CASSQPEQGSSGELFF.

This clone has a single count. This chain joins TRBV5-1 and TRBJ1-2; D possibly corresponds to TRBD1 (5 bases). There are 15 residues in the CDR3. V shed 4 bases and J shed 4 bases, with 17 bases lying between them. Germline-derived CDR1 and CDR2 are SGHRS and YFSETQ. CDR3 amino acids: CASSPVAQGAYGYTF. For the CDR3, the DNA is TGCGCCAGCAGCCCCGTCGCCCAGGGTGCCTATGGCTACACCTTC.

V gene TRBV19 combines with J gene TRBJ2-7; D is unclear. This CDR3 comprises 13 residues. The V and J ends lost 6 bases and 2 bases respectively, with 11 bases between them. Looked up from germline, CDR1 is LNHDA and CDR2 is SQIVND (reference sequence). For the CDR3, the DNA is TGTGCCAGTAGAAGGCAGGCGACCTACGAGCAGTACTTC. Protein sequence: CASRRQATYEQYF.

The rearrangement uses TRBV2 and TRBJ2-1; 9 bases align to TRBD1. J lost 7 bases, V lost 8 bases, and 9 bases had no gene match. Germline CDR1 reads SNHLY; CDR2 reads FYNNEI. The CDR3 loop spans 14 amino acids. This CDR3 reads CASAWDRAGNEQFF. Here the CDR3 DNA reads TGTGCCAGCGCTTGGGACAGGGCGGGGAATGAGCAGTTCTTC.

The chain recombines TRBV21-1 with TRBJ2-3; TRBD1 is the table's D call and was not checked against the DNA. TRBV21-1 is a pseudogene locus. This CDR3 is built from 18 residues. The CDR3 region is CASSKDPGNDASTDTQYF. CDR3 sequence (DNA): TGTGCCAGCAGCAAAGATCCAGGGAATGATGCTAGCACAGATACGCAGTATTTT.

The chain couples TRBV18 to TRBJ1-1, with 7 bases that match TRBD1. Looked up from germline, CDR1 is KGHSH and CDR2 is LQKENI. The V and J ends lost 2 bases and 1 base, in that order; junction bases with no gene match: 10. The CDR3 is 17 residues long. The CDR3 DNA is TGTGCCAGCTCACCATTATCCACAGGGGACTCGAACACTGAAGCTTTCTTT. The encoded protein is CASSPLSTGDSNTEAFF.

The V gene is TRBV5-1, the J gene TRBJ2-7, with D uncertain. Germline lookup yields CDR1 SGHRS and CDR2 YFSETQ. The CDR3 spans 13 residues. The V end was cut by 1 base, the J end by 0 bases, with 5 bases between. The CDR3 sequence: CASSLYSSYEQYF. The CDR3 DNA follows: TGCGCCAGCAGCTTGTATAGCTCCTACGAGCAGTACTTC.

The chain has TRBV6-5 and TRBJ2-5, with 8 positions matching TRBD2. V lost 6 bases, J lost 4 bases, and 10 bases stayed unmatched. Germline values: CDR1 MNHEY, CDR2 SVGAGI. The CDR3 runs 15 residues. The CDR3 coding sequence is TGTGCCAGCAGCAACGGGGGGGCCAGGATAGAGACCCAGTACTTC. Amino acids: CASSNGGARIETQYF.

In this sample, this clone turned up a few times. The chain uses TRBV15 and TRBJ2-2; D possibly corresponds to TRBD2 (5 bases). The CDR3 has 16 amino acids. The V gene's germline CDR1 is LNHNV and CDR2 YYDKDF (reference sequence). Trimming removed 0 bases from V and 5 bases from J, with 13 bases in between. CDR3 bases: TGTGCCACCAGCAGAGATGTGGACTCCCGTACCGGGGAGCTGTTTTTT. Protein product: CATSRDVDSRTGELFF.

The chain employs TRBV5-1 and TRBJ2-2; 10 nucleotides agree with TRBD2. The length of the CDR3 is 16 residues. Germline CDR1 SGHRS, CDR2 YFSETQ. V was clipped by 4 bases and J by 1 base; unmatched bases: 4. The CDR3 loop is CASSLGLALNTGELFF. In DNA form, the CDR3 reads TGCGCCAGCAGCCTGGGACTAGCGTTGAACACCGGGGAGCTGTTTTTT. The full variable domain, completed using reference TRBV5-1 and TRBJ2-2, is KAGVTQTPRYLIKTRGQQVTLSCSPISGHRSVSWYQQTPGQGLQFLFEYFSETQRNKGNFPGRFSGRQFSNSRSEMNVSTLELGDSALYLCASSLGLALNTGELFFGEGSRLTVL.

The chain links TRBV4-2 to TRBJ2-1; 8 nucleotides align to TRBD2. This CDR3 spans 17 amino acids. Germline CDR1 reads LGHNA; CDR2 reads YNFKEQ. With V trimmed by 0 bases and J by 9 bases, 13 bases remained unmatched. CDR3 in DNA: TGTGCCAGCAGCCAAGATTTGGTCCAGCGGGGGTTCTTTGAGCAGTTCTTC. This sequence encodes CASSQDLVQRGFFEQFF.

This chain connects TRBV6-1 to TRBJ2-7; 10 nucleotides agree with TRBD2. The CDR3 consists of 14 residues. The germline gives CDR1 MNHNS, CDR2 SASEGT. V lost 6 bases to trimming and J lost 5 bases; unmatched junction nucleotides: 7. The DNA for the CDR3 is TGTGCCAGCAGCTTAGCGGGAGGTAACCACGAGCAGTACTTC. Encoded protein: CASSLAGGNHEQYF.

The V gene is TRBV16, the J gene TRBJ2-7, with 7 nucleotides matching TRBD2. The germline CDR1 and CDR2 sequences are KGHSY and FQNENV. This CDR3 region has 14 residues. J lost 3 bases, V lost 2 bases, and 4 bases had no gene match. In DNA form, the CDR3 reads TGTGCCAGCAGCCAAGCTAGCGGTCTCTACGAGCAGTACTTC. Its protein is CASSQASGLYEQYF.

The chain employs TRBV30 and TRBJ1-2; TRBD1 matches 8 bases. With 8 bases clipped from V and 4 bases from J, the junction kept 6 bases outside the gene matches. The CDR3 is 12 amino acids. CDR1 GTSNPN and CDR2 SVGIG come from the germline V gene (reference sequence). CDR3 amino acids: CAGTQGAYGYTF. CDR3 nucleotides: TGTGCCGGAACCCAGGGGGCCTATGGCTACACCTTC.

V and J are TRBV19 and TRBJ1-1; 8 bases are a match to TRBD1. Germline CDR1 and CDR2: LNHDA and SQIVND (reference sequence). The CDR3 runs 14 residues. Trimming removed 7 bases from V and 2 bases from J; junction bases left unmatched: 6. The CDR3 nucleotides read TGTGCCAGTACCCCGACAGGGGAAAACACTGAAGCTTTCTTT. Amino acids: CASTPTGENTEAFF.

CDR3 sequence: CASSDTSGSYNEQFF. As DNA, the CDR3 is TGTGCCAGCAGTGACACTAGCGGCTCCTACAATGAGCAGTTCTTC. This chain joins TRBV6-4 and TRBJ2-1; 8 bases map to TRBD2. The CDR3 sequence is 15 residues long. With V trimmed by 2 bases and J by 0 bases, 0 bases remained unmatched. The germline V gene encodes CDR1 MRHNA and CDR2 SNTAGT.

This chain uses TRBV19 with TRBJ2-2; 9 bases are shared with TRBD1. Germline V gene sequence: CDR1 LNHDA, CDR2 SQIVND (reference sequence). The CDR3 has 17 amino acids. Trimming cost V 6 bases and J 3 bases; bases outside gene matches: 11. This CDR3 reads CASRSTGGILHTGELFF. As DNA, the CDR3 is TGTGCCAGTAGGTCGACAGGGGGAATATTGCACACCGGGGAGCTGTTTTTT.

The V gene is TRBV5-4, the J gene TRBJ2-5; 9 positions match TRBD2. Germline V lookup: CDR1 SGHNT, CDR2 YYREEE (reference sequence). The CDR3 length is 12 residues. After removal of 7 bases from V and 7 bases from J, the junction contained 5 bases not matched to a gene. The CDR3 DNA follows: TGTGCCAGCTCGGGCGGGAGGGCGACCCAGTACTTC. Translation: CASSGGRATQYF.